This T cell receptor beta chain was observed in a study of human T cells and chemical hapten exposure. As originally analysed: Sequenced samples showed a median of approximately 96,000 TCRs each, with counts running from about 22,000 to 700,000. TCRdb reanalysed the RACE reads using MiXCR and keeps one entry per CDR3 protein. None of the V and J calls come from the authors' own analysis; TCRdb made them. The table lists roughly 190,000 distinct CDR3 sequences, 20% to 25% of them singletons, with about 6.7% in the top ten. The time point here: patch test 1, 2 weeks after DPC sensitization. The sample's treatment: therapeutic diphenylcyclopropenone sensitization with weekly scalp DPC. V gave up 3 bases and J gave up 3 bases, with 15 bases separating them. CDR3 length: 15 amino acids. Germline CDR1 is SGHNT and CDR2 is YENEEA.

The chain carries TRBV11-3 and TRBJ2-7, with D possibly being TRBD1 (5 bases). The sequence was obtained from a woman in her forties or fifties with alopecia areata. Some clones in this sample may be carry-over from other donors' samples. Specimen: whole blood, collected in connection with sensitization to the hapten diphenylcyclopropenone (DPC). The CDR3 region is CASSFSTASYYEQYF. CDR3 coding DNA: TGTGCCAGCAGCTTCTCGACAGCCTCATACTACGAGCAGTACTTC.